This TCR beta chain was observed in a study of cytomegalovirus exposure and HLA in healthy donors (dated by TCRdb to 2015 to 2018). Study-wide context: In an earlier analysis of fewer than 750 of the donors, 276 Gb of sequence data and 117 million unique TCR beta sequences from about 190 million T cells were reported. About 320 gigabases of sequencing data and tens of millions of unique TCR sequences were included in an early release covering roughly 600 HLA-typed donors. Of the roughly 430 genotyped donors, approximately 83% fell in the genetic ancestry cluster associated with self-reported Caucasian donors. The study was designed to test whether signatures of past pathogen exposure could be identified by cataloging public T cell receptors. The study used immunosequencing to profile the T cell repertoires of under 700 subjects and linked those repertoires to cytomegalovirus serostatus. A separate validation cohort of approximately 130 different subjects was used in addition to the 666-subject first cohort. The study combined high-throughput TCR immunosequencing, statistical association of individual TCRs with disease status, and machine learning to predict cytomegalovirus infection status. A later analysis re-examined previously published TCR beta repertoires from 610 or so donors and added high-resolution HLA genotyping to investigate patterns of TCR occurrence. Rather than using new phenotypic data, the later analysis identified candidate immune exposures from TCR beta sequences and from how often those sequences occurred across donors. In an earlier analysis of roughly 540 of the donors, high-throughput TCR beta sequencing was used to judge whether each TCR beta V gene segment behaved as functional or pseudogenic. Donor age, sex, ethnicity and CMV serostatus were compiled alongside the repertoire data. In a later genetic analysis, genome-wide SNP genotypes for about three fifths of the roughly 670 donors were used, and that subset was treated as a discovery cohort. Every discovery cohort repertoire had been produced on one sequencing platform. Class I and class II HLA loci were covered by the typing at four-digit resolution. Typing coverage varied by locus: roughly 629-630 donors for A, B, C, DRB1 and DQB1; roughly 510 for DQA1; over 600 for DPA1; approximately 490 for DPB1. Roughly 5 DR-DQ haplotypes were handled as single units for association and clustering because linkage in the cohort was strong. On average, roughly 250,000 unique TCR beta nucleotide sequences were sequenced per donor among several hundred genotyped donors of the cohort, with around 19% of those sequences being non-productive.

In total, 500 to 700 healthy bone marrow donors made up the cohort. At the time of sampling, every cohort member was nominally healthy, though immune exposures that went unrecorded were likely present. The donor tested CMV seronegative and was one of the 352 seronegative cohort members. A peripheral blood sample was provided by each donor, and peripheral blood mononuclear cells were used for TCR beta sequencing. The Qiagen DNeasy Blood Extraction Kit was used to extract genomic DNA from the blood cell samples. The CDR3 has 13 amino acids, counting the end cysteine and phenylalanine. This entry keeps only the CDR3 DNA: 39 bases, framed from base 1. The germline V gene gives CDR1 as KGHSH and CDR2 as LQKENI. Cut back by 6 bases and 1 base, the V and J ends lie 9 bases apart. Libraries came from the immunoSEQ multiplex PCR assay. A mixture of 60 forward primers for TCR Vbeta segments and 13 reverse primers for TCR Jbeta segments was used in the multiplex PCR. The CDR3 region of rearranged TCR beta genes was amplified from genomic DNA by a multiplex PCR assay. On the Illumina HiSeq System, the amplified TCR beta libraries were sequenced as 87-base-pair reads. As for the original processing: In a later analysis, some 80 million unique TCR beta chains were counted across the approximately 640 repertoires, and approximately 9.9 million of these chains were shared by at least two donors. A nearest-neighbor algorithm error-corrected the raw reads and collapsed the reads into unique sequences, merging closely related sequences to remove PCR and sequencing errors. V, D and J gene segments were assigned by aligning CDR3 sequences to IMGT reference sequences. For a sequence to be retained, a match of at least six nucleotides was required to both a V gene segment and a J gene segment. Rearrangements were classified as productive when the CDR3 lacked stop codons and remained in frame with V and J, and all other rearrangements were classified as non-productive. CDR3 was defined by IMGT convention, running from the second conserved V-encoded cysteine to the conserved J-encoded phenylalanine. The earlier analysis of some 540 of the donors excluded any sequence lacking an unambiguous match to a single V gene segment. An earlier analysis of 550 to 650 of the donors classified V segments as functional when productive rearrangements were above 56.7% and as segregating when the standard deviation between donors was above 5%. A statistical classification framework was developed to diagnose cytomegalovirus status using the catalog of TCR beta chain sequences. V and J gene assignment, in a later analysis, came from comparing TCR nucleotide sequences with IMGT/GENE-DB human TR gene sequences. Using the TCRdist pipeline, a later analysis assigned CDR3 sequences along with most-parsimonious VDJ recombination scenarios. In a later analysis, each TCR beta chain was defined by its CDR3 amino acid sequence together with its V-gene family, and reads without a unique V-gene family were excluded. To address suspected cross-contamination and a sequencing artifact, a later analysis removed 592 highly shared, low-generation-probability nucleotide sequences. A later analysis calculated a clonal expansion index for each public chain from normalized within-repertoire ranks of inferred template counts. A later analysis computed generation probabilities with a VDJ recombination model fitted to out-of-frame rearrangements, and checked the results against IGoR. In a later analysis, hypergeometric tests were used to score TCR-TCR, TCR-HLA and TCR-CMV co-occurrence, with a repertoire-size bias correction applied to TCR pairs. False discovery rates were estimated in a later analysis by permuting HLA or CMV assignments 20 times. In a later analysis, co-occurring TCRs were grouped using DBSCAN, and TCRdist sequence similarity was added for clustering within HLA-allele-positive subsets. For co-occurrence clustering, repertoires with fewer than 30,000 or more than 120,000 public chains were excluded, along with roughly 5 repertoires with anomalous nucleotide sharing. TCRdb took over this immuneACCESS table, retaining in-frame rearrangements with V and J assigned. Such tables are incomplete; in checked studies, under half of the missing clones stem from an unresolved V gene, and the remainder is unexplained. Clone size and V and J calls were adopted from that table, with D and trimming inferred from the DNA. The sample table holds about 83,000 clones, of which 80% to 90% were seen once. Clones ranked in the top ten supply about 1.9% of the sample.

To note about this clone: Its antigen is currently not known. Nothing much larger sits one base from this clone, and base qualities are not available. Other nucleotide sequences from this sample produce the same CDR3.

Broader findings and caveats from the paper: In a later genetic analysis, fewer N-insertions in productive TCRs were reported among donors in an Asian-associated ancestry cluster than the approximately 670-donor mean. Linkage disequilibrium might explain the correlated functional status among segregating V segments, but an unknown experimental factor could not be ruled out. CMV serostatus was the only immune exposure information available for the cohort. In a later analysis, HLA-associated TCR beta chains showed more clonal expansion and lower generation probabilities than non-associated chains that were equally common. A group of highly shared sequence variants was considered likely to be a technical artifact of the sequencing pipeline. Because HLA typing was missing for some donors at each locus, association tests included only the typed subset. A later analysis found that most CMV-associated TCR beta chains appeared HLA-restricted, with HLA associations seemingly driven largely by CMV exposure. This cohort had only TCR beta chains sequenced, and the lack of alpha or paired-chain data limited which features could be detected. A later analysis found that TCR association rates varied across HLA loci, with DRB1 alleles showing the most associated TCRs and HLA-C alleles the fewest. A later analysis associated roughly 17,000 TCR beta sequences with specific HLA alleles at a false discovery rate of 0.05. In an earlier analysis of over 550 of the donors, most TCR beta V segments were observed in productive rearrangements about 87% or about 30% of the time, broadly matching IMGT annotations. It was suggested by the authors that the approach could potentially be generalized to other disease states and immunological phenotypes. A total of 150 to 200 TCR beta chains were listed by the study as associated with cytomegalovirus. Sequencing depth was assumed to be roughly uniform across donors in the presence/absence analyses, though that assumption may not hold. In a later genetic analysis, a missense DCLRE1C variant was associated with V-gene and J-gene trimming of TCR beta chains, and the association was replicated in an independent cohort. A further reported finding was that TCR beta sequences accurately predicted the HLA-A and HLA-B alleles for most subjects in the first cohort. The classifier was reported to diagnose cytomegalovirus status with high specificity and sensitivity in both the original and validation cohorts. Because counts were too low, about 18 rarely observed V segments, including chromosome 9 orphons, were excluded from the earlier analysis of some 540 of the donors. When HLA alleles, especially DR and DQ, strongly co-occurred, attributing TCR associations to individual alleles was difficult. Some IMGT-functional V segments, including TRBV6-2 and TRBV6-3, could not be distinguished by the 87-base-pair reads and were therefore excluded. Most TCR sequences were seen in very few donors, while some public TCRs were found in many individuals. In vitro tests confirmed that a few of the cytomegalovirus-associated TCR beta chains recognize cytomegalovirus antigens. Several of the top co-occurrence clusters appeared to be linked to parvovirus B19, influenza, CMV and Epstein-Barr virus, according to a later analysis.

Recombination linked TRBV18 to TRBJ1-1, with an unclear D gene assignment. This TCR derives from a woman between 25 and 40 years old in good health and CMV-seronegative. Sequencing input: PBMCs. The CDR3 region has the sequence CASSPTENTEAFF. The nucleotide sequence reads TGTGCCAGCTCCCCCACAGAGAACACTGAAGCTTTCTTT. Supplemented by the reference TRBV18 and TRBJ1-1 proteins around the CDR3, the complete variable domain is NAGVMQNPRHLVRRRGQEARLRCSPMKGHSHVYWYRQLPEEGLKFMVYLQKENIIDESGMPKERFSAEFPKEGPSILRIQQVVRGDSAAYFCASSPTENTEAFFGQGTRLTVV.